This T cell receptor (beta chain) was retrieved from a study of OX40 agonist ivuxolimab in advanced cancers. Study summary: Patients were treated with ivuxolimab, an agonistic anti-OX40 (CD134) antibody. Prior anti-PD-1, anti-PD-L1 or anti-CTLA-4 therapy did not bar entry, and 40% had some.

On cycle 4 day 1 and cycle 7 day 1, as well as at baseline, blood was sampled. The assay was immunoSEQ multiplex PCR, and TCRdb's table has in-frame clones only and misses some. The table has some 95,000 clones, roughly nine tenths seen once; the top ten hold 0.5% to 0.65%. The source material was CD4+ or CD8+ T cells sorted from blood, sampled in a trial of the OX40 agonist ivuxolimab. The clonotype originates from an adult with an advanced solid tumor such as melanoma, head and neck, liver or kidney cancer.

The CDR3, as DNA: TGCGCCAGCAGCTCGGGAGACAGTTTAGGGAGGACTGAAGCTTTCTTT. It codes for CASSSGDSLGRTEAFF. The chain couples TRBV5-1 to TRBJ1-1; a possible D gene is TRBD1 (5 bases). This CDR3 spans 16 amino acids. Germline V CDR1 and CDR2: SGHRS, YFSETQ. Between the trimmed V and J ends, which lost 3 bases and 5 bases, there was a span of 20 bases.